The present T cell receptor beta chain was sequenced within a study of control samples from healthy donors and cancer patients. Germline values: CDR1 SGHRS, CDR2 YFSETQ. V lost 4 bases and J lost 3, with 13 bases in between. The CDR3 runs 14 residues. Assay: immunoSEQ multiplex PCR; the TCRdb copy retains only in-frame clones and omits some. The sample lists around 7,000 clones; approximately 86% were seen once. This sequence joins TRBV5-1 and TRBJ2-5; possible D gene TRBD1, 6 bases. Source material: PBMCs. The TCR sequence derives from a man aged 65 to 79 with lung cancer. The CDR3: CASSVGTSEETQYF. The CDR3 DNA sequence: TGCGCCAGCAGCGTCGGGACATCCGAAGAGACCCAGTACTTC.